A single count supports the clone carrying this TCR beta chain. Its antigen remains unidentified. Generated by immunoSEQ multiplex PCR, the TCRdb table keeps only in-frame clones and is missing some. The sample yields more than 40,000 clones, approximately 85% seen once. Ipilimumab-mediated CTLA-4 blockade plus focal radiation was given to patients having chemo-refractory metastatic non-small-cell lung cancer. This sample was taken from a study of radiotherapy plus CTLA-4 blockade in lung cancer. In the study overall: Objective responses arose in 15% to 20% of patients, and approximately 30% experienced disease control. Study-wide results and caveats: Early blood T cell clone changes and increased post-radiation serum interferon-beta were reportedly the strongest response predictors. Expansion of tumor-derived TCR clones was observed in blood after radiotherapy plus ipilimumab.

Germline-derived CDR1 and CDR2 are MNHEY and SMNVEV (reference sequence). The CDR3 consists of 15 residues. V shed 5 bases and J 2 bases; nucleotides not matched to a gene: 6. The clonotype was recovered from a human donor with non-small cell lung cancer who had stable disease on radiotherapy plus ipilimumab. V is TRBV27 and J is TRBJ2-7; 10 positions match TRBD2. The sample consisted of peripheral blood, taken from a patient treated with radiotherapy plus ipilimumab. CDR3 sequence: CASSLGLAAAYEQYF. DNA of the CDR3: TGTGCCAGCAGTCTAGGACTAGCGGCTGCCTACGAGCAGTACTTC.